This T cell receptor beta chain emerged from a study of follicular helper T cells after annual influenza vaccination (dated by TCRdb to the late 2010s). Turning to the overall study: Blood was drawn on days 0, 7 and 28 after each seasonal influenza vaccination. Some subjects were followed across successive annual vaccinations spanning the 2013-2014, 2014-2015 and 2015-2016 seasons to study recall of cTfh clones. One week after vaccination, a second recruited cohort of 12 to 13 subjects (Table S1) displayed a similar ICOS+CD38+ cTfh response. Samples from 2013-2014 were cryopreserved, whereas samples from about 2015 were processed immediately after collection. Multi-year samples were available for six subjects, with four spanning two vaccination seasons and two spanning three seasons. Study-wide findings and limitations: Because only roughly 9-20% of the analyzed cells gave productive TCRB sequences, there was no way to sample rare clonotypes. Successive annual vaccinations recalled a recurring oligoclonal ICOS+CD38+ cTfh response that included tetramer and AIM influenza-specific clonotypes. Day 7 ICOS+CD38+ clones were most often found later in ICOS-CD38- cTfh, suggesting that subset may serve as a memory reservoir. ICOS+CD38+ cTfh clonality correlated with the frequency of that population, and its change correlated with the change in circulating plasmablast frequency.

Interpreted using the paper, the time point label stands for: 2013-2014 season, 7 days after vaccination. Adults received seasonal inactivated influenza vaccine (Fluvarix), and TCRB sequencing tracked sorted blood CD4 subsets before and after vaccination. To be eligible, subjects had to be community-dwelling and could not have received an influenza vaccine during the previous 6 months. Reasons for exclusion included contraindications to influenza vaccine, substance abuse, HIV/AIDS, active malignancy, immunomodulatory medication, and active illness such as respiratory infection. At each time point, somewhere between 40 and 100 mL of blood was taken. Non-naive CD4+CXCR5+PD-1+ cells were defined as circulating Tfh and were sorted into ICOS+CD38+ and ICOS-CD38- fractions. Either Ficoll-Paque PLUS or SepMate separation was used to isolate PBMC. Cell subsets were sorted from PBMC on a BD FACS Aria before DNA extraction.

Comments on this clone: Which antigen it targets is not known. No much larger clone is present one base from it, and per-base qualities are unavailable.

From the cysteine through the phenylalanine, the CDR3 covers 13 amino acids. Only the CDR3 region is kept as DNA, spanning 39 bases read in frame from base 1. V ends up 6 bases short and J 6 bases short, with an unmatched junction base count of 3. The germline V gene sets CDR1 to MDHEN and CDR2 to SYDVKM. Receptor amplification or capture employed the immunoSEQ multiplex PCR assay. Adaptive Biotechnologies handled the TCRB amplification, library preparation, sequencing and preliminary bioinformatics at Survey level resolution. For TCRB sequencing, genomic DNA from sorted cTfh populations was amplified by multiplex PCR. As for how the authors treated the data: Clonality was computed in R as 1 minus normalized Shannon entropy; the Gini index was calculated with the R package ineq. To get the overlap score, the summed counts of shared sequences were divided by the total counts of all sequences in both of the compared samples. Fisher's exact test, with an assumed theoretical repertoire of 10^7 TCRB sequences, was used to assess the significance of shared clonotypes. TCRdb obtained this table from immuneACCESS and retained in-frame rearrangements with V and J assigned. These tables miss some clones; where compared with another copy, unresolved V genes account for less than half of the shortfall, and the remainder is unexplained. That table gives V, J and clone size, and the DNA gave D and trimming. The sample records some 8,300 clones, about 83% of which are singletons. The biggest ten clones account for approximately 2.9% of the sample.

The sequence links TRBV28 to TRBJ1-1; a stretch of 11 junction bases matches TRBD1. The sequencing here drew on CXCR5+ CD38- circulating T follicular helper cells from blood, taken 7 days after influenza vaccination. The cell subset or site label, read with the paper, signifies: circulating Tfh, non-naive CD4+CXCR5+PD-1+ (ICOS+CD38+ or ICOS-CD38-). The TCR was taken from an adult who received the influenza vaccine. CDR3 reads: CASRGQGDSEAFF. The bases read TGTGCCAGCAGGGGACAGGGGGACTCTGAAGCTTTCTTT.